This T cell receptor (beta chain) comes out of a study of shared clonotypes between healthy human individuals. Study results and caveats: The study found roughly 5% of naive CD4 clonotypes shared across a handful of donors. Clonotype sharing among donors was expected to depend on sequencing depth.

Data came from immunoSEQ multiplex PCR; TCRdb stores just in-frame clones and leaves some out. The sample contains under 2,000,000 clones, roughly 95% of which appear only once. V shed 1 base and J shed 7 bases, with 11 bases lying between them. CDR3 size: 13 residues. Germline V gives CDR1 MGHRA, CDR2 YSYEKL. A note on this clone: The antigen is not known.

Selected positively for CCR7 and CD45RO-negative, naive CD8 cells excluded terminally differentiated effector memory CD45RA+ cells. This chain connects TRBV4-1 to TRBJ2-7, with D perhaps matching TRBD2 (6 bases). The receptor's source is a man between 18 and 29 years old in good health. The sample was naive CD8+ T cells sorted from blood. The DNA of the CDR3 is TGCGCCAGCAGCCAAGTAGCGGCAGAGGAGCAGTACTTC. Translating gives CASSQVAAEEQYF.